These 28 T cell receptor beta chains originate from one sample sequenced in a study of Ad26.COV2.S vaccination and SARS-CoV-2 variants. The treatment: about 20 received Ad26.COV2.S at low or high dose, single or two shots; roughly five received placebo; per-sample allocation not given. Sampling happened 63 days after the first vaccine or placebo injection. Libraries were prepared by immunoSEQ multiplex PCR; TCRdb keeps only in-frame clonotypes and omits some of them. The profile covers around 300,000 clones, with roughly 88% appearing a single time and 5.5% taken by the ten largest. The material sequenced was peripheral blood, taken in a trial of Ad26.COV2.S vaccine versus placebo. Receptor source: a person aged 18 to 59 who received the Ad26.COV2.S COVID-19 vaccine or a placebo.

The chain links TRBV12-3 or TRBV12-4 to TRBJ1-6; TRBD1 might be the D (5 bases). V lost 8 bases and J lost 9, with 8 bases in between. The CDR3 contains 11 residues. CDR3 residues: CASGGISPLHF. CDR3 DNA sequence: TGTGCCAGCGGGGGGATTTCACCCCTCCACTTT.

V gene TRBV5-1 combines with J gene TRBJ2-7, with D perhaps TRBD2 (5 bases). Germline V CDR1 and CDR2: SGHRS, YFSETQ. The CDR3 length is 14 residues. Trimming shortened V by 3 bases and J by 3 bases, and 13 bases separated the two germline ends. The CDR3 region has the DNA TGCGCCAGCAGCTCCGGGGAACCCTTCTACGAGCAGTACGTC. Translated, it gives CASSSGEPFYEQYV.

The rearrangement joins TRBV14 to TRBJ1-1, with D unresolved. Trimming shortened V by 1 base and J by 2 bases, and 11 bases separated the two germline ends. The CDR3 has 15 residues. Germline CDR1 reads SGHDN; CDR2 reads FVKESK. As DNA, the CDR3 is TGTGCCAGCAGCCAAGTCACGGGTTATAACACTGAAGCTTTCTTT. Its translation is CASSQVTGYNTEAFF.

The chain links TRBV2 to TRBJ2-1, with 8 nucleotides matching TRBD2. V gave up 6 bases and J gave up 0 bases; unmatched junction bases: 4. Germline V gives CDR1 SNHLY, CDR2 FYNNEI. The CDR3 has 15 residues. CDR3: CASRVAGSSYNEQFF. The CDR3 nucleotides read TGTGCCAGCAGAGTAGCGGGGAGCTCCTACAATGAGCAGTTCTTC. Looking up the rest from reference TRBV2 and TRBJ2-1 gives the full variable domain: EPEVTQTPSHQVTQMGQEVILRCVPISNHLYFYWYRQILGQKVEFLVSFYNNEISEKSEIFDDQFSVERPDGSNFTLKIRSTKLEDSAMYFCASRVAGSSYNEQFFGPGTRLTVL.

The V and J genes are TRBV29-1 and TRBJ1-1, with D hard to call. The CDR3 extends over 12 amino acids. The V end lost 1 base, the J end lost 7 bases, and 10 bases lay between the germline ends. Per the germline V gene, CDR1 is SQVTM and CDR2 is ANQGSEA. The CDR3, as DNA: TGCAGCGTTGAAGGAGGGCGGGATGAAGCTTTCTTT. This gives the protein CSVEGGRDEAFF.

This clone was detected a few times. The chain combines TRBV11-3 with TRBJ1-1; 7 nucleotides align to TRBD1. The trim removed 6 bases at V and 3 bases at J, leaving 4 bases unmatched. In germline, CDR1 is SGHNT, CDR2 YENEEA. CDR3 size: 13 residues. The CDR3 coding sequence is TGTGCCAGCAGTCGAGGGGGCCACACTGAAGCTTTCTTT. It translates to CASSRGGHTEAFF.

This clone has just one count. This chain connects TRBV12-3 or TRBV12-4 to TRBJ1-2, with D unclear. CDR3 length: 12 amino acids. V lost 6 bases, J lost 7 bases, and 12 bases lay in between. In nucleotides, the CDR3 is TGTGCCAGCAGGAGGACCGTCGGTGGCTACACCTTC. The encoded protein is CASRRTVGGYTF.

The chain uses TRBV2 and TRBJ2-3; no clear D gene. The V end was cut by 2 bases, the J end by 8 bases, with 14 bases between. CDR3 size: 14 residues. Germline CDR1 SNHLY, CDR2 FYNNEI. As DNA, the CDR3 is TGTGCCAGCAGTGAAACCCTCGCCGGGCTTACGCAGTATTTT. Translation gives CASSETLAGLTQYF.

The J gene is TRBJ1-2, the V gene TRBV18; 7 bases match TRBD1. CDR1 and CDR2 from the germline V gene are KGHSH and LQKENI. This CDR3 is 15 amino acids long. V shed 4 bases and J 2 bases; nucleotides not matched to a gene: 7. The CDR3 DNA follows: TGTGCCAGCTCACTCTTGGACAGGATAAACTATGGCTACACCTTC. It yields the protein CASSLLDRINYGYTF.

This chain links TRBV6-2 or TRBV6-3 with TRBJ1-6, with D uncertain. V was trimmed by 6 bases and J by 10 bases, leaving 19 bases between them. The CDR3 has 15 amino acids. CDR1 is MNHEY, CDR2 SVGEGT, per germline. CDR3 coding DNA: TGTGCCAGCAGACCTCCGACGGGTTCCGTATCACCCCTCCACTTT. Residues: CASRPPTGSVSPLHF.

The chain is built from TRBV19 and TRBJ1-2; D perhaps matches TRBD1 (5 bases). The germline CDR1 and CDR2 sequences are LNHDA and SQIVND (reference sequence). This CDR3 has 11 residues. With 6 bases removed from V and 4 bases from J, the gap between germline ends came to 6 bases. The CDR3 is CASRGVYGYTF. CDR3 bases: TGTGCCAGTAGAGGGGTCTATGGCTACACCTTC.

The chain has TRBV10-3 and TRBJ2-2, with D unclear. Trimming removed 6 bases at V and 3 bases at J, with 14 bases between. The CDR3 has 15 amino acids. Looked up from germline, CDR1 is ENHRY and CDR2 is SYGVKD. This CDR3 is CAIRATVIHTGELFF. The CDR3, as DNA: TGTGCCATCAGGGCCACGGTGATACACACCGGGGAGCTGTTTTTT.

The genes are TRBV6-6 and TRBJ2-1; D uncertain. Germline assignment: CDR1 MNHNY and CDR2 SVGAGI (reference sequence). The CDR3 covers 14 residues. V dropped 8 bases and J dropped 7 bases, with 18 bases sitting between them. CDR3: CASPGYGYENEQFF. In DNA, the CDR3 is TGTGCCAGCCCCGGGTACGGGTATGAGAATGAGCAGTTCTTC.

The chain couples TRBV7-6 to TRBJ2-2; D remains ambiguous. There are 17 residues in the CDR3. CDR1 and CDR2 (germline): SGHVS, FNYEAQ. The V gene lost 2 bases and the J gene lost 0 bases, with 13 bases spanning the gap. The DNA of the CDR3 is TGTGCCAGCAGCTTACCACGGACGGCCACGAACACCGGGGAGCTGTTTTTT. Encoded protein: CASSLPRTATNTGELFF.

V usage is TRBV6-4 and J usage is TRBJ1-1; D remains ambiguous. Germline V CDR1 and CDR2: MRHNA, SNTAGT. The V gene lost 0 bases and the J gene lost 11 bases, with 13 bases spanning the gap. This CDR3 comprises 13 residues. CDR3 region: CASSDSMGKGAFF. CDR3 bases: TGTGCCAGCAGTGACTCTATGGGAAAGGGCGCTTTCTTT.

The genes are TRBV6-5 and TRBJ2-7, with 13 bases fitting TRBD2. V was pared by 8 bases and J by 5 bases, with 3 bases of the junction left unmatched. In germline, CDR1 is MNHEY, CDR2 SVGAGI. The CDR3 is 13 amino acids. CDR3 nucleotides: TGTGCCAGCGGACTAGCGGGAGATAACGAGCAGTACGTC. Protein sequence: CASGLAGDNEQYV.

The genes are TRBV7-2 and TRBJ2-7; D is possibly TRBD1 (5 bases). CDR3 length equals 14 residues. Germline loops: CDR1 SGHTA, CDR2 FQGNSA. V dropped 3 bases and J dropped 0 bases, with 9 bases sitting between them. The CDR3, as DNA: TGTGCCAGCAGCTTTAGGGGCAGCTCCTACGAGCAGTACTTC. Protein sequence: CASSFRGSSYEQYF.

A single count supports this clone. DNA of the CDR3: TGTGCCAGCAGCTTGGGGCAGGGGTACCAGCCCCAGCATTTT. This sequence encodes CASSLGQGYQPQHF. The chain recombines TRBV5-6 with TRBJ1-5; D perhaps matches TRBD1 (6 bases). Germline CDR1 and CDR2: SGHDT and YYEEEE. V was trimmed by 0 bases and J by 7 bases, leaving 11 bases between them. This CDR3 is built from 14 residues.

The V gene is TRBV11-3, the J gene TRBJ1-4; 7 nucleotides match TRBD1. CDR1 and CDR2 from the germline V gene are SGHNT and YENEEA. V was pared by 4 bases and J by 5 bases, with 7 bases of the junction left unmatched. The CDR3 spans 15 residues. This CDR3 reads CASSYTRGGNEKLFF. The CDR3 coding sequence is TGTGCCAGCAGCTACACCAGGGGGGGGAATGAAAAACTGTTTTTT.

CDR3 in DNA: TGCGCCAGCATTGGGGCCGCAGATACGCAGTATTTT. Translation: CASIGAADTQYF. V usage is TRBV5-1 and J usage is TRBJ2-3, with D possibly matching TRBD1 (5 bases). This CDR3 contains 12 residues. Germline V gene data show CDR1 as SGHRS and CDR2 as YFSETQ. Trimming pared 6 bases from V and 4 bases from J, leaving 9 bases between.

The CDR3 DNA reads TGTGCCAGCAGCTCCCCGGGACAGAGGAACACTGAAGCTTTCTTT. Its protein product is CASSSPGQRNTEAFF. The gene calls are TRBV12-1 and TRBJ1-1; the D segment call TRBD1 is taken from the table without a DNA check. TRBV12-1 is a documented pseudogene. The CDR3 extends over 15 amino acids.

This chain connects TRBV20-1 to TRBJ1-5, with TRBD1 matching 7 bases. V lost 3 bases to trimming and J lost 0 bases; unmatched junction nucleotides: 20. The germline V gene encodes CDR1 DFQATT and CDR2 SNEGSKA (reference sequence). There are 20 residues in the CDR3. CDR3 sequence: CSASTPYLDRRMYSNQPQHF. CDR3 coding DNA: TGCAGTGCTAGTACGCCCTATTTGGACAGGAGAATGTATAGCAATCAGCCCCAGCATTTT.

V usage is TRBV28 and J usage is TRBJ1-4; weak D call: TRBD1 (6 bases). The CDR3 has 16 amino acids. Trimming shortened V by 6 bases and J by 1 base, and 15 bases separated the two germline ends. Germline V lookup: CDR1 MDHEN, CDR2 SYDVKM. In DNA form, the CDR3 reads TGTGCCAGCAGGAGGCCGACACAGGGAACTAATGAAAAACTGTTTTTT. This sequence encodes CASRRPTQGTNEKLFF.

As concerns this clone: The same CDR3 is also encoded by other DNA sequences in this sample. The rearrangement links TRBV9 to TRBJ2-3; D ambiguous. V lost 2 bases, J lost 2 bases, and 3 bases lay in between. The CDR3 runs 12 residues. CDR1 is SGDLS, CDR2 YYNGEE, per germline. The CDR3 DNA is TGTGCCAGCAGCGTCAACACAGATACGCAGTATTTT. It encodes CASSVNTDTQYF.

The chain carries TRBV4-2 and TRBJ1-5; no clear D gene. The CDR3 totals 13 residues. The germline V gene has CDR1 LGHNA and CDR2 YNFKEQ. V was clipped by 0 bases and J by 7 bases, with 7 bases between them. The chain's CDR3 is CASSQDMTQPQHF. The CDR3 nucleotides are TGTGCCAGCAGCCAAGACATGACGCAGCCCCAGCATTTT.

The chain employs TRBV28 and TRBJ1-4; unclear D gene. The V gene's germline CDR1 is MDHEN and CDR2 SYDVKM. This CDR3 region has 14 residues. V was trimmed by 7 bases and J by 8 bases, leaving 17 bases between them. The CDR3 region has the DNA TGTGCCAGCAACCTGTGGAGTGAAGGGGAAAAACTGTTTTTT. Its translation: CASNLWSEGEKLFF.

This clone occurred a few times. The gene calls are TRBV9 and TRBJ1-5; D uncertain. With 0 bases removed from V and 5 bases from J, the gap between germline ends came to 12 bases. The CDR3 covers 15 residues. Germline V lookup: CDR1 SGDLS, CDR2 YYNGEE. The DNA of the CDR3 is TGTGCCAGCAGCGTAGAAGGAACGGGCGATCAGCCCCAGCATTTT. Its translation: CASSVEGTGDQPQHF.

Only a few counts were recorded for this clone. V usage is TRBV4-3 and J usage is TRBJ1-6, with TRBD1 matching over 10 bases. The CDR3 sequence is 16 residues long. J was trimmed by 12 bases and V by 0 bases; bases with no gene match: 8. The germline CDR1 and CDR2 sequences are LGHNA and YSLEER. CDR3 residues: CASSQDGRDRGGPLHF. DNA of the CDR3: TGCGCCAGCAGCCAAGATGGCCGGGACAGGGGAGGACCCCTCCACTTT.